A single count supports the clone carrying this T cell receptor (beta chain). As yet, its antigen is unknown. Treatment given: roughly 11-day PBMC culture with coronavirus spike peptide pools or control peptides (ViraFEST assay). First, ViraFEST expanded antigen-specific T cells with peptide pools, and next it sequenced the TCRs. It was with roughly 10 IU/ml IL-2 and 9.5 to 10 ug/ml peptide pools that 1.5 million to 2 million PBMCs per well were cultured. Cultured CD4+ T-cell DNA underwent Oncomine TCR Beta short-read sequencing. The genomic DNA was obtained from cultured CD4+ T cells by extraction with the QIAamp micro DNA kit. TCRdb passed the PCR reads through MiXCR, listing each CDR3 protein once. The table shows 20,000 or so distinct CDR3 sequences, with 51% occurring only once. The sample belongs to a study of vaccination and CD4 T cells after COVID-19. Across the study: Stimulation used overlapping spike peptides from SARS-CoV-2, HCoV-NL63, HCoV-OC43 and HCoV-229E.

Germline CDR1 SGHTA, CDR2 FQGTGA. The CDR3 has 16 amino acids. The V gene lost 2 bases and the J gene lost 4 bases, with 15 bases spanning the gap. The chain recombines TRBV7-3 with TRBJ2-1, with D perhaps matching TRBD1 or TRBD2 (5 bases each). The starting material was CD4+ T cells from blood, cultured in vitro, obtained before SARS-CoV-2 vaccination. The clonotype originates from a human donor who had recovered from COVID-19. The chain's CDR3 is CASSLEGTYGYNEQFF. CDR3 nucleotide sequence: TGTGCCAGCAGCTTAGAGGGGACCTACGGGTACAATGAGCAGTTCTTC. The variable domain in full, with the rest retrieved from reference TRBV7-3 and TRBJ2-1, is GAGVSQTPSNKVTEKGKYVELRCDPISGHTALYWYRQSLGQGPEFLIYFQGTGAADDSGLPNDRFFAVRPEGSVSTLKIQRTERGDSAVYLCASSLEGTYGYNEQFFGPGTRLTVL.